This TCR beta chain is drawn from a study of T-cell reconstitution after alpha-beta-depleted transplantation in children. Study-level findings and limits: Fresh T-cell production supplied most of the T-cell counts and diversity seen one year after transplant.

Comment on this clonotype: Its antigen is not known.

TCRbeta library construction was performed incorporating unique molecular identifiers. One entry per CDR3 protein results from TCRdb running MiXCR on the PCR reads. The data contain about 980,000 distinct CDR3 sequences, about 31% of them singletons. From germline, CDR1 is DFQATT and CDR2 SNEGSKA (reference sequence). V gave up 7 bases and J gave up 5 bases; unmatched junction bases: 11. The CDR3 covers 14 residues. This sequence joins TRBV20-1 and TRBJ2-3, with TRBD2 matching 8 bases. The clonotype originates from a boy under three years old who had a stem cell transplant for SCID, so the T cells may come from the graft donor. This sample comprised PBMCs, mostly from graft donor cells, obtained 360 days after TCRalphabeta/CD19-depleted stem cell transplant. CDR3 amino acids: CSVDKRGPGDTQYF. The CDR3 DNA reads TGCAGTGTTGACAAGCGGGGGCCGGGAGATACGCAGTATTTT.